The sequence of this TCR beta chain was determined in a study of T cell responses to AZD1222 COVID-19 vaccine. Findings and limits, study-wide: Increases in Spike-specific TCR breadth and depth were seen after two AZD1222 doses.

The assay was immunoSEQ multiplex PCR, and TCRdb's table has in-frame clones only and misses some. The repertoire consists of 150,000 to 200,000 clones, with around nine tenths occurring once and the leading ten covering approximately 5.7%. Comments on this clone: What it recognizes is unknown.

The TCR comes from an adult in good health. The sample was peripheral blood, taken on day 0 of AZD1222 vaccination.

In DNA, the CDR3 is TGTGCCAGCAGTTTTCCCGGGACCGCAGTTCTGTTTTTT. Translation gives CASSFPGTAVLFF. V usage is TRBV28 and J usage is TRBJ1-4; D may be TRBD1 (5 bases). V was pared by 3 bases and J by 14 bases, with 16 bases between. Germline-derived CDR1 and CDR2 are MDHEN and SYDVKM. The CDR3 is made up of 13 amino acids.